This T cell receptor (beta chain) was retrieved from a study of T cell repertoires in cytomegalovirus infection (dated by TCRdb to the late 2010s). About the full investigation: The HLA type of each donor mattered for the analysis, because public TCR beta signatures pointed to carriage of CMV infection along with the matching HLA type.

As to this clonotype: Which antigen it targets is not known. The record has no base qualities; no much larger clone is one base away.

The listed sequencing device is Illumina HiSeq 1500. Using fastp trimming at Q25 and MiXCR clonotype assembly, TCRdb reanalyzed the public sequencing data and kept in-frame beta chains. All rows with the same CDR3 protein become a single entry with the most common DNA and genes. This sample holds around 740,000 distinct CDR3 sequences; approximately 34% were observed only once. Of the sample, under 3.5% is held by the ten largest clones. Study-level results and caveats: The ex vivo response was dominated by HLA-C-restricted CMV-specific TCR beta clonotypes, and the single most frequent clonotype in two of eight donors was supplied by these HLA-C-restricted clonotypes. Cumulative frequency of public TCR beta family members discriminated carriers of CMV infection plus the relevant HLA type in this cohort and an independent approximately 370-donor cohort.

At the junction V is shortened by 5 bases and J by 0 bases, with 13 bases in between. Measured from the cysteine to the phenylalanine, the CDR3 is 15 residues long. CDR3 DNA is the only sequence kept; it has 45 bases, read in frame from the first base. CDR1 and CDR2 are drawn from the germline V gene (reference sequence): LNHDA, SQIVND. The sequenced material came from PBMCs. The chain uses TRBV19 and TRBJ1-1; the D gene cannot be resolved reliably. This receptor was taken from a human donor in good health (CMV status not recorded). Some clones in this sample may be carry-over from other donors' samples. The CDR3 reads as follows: CASSPLGSLNTEAFF. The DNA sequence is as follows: TGTGCCAGTAGTCCCTTGGGCAGCCTGAACACTGAAGCTTTCTTT. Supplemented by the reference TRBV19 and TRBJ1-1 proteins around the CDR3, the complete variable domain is DGGITQSPKYLFRKEGQNVTLSCEQNLNHDAMYWYRQDPGQGLRLIYYSQIVNDFQKGDIAEGYSVSREKKESFPLTVTSAQKNPTAFYLCASSPLGSLNTEAFFGQGTRLTVV.